The following is a T cell receptor (beta chain) sequence with its context. Its antigen remains unknown. The same CDR3 also results from other DNA sequences found in this sample. This sample was taken from a study of shared clonotypes between healthy human individuals. Background on the study: Ranging from 18 to 49 in age, donors were a couple of women and a few men.

Findings and caveats of the study: Specimens sampled were limited to blood, with tissue repertoires likely differing. The naive CD4 repertoires of a handful of donors were compared, and approximately 5% of clonotypes were shared. Naive subsets typically showed greater estimated richness than memory subsets.

The protocol was immunoSEQ multiplex PCR, while the TCRdb copy is restricted to in-frame clones and leaves out a portion. In the table there are 2 million or so clones, around 95% of which are singletons. Germline V gene data show CDR1 as SGHTA and CDR2 as FQGNSA. Trimming pared 5 bases from V and 0 bases from J, leaving 8 bases between. The CDR3 is made up of 13 amino acids. This receptor was taken from a young man in good health. This chain links TRBV7-2 with TRBJ2-7; D unresolved. The sample comprised naive CD4+ T cells sorted from blood. Indicated subset: CD45RA+ positively selected. In DNA, the CDR3 is TGTGCCAGCAGCCTTGGGTTCTCCTACGAGCAGTACTTC. As protein: CASSLGFSYEQYF.